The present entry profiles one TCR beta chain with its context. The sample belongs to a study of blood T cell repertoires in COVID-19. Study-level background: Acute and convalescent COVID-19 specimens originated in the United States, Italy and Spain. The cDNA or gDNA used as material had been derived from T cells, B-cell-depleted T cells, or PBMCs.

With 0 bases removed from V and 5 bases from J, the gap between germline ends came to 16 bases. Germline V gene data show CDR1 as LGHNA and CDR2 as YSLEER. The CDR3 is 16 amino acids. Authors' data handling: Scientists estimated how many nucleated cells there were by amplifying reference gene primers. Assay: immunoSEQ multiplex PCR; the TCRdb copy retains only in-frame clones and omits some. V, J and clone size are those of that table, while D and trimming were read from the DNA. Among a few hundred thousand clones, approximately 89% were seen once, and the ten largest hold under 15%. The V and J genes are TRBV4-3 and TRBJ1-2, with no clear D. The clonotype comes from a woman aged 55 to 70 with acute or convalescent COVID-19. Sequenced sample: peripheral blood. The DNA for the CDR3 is TGCGCCAGCAGCCAAGATTTCTCGCGAGCCGTATATGGCTACACCTTC. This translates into CASSQDFSRAVYGYTF.